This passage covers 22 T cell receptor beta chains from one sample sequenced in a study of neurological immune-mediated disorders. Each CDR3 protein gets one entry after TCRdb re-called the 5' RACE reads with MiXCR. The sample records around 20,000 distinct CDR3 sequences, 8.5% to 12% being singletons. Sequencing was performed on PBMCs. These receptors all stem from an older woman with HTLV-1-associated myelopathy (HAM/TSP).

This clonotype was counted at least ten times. The CDR3 DNA sequence: TGTGCCAGCAGCACGCGCGGGAGATGGTTGGACACCATATATTTT. It encodes CASSTRGRWLDTIYF. V and J are TRBV5-6 and TRBJ1-3; the D is unclear. Trimming removed 4 bases from V and 8 bases from J, with 19 bases in between. Looked up from germline, CDR1 is SGHDT and CDR2 is YYEEEE. CDR3 length equals 15 residues.

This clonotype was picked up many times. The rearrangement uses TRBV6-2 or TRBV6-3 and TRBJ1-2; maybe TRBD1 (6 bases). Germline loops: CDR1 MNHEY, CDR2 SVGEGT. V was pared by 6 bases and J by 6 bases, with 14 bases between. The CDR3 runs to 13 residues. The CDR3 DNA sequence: TGTGCCAGCAGGGGCACGGGGGGCGATGGCTACACCTTC. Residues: CASRGTGGDGYTF.

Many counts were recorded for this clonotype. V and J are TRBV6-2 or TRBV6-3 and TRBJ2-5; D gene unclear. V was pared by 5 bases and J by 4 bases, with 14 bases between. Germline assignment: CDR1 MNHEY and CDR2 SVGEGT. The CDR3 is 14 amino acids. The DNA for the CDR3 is TGTGCCAGCAGTAAAAACGTCCCGGGAGAGACCCAGTACTTC. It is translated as CASSKNVPGETQYF.

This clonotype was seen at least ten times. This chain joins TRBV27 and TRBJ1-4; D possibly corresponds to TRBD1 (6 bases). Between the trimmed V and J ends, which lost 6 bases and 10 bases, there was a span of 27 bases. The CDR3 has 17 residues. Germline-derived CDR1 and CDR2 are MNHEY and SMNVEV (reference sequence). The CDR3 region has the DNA TGTGCCAGCAGACTTGGCGGGGGCACCTCAGGTATCGGAAAACTGTTTTTT. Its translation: CASRLGGGTSGIGKLFF.

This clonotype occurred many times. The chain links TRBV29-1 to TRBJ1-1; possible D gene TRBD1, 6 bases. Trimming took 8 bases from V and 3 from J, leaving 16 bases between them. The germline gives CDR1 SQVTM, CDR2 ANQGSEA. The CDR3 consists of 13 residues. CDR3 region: CSPWGQADTEAFF. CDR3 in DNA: TGCAGCCCTTGGGGGCAGGCTGACACTGAAGCTTTCTTT.

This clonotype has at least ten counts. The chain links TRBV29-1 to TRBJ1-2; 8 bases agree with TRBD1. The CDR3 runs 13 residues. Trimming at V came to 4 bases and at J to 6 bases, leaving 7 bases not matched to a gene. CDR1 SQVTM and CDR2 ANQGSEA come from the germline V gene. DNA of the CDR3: TGCAGCGTTGGCCAGGGGGCATCACATGGCTACACCTTC. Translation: CSVGQGASHGYTF.

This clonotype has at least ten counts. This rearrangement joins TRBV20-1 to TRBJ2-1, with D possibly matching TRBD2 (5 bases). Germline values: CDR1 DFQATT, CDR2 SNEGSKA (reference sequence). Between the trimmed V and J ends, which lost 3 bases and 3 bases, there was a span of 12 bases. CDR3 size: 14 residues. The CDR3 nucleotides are TGCAGTGCTAGGGCTCCTACTAGCTACAATGAGCAGTTCTTC. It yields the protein CSARAPTSYNEQFF.

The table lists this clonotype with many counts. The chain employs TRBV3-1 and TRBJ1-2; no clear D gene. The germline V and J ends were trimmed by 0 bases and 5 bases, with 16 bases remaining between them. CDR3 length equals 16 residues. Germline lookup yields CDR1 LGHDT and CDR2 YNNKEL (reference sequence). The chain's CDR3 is CASSQDNKGGRYGYTF. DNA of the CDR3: TGTGCCAGCAGCCAAGACAATAAAGGCGGGAGGTATGGCTACACCTTC.

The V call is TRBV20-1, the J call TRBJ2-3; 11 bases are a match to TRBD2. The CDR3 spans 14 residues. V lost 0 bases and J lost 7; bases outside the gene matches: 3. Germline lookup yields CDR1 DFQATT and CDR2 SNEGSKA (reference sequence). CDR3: CSARDASGGYTQYF. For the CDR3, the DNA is TGCAGTGCTAGAGATGCTAGCGGGGGGTATACGCAGTATTTT.

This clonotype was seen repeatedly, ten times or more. CDR3 DNA sequence: TGTGCCAGCACCCCGGGGTCCGGCGAGCCCCAGCATTTT. Protein product: CASTPGSGEPQHF. The chain carries TRBV5-5 and TRBJ1-5; D unresolved. CDR3 length equals 13 residues. Trimming removed 6 bases from V and 8 bases from J, with 15 bases in between. Per the germline V gene, CDR1 is SGHKS and CDR2 is YYEKEE (reference sequence).

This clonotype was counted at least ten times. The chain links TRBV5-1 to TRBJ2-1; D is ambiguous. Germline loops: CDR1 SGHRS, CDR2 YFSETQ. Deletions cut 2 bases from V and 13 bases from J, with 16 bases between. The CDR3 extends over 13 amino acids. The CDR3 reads CASSFLASQVQFF. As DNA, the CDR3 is TGCGCCAGCAGCTTTCTCGCATCTCAGGTTCAGTTCTTC.

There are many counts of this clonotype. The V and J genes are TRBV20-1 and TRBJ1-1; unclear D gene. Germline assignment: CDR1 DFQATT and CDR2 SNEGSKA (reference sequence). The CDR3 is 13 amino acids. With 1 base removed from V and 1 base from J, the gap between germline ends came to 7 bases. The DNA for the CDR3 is TGCAGTGCTAGAGGCCGGGCGAACACTGAAGCTTTCTTT. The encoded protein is CSARGRANTEAFF.

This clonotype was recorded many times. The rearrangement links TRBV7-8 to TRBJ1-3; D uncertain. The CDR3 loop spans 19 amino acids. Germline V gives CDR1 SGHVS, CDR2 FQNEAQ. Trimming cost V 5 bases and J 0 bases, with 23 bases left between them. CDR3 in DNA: TGTGCCAGCAGCCGACTTGGAACCTCCGGACCCTACTCTGGAAACACCATATATTTT. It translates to CASSRLGTSGPYSGNTIYF. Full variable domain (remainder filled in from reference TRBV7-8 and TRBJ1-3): GAGVSQSPRYKVAKRGQDVALRCDPISGHVSLFWYQQALGQGPEFLTYFQNEAQLDKSGLPSDRFFAERPEGSVSTLKIQRTQQEDSAVYLCASSRLGTSGPYSGNTIYFGEGSWLTVV.

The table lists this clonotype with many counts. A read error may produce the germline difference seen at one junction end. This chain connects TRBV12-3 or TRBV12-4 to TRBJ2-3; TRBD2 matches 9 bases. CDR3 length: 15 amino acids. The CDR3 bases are TGTGCCAGCAGTGGGGCGGGGGGGAGCAGAGATACGCAGTATTTT. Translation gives CASSGAGGSRDTQYF.

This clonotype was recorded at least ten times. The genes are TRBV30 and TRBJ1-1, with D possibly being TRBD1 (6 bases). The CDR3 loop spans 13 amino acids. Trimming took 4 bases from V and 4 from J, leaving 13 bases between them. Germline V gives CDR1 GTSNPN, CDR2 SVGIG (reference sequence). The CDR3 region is CAWIRGGGTEAFF. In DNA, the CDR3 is TGTGCCTGGATAAGGGGAGGGGGCACTGAAGCTTTCTTT. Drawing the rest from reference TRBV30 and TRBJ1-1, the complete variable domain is SQTIHQWPATLVQPVGSPLSLECTVEGTSNPNLYWYRQAAGRGLQLLFYSVGIGQISSEVPQNLSASRPQDRQFILSSKKLLLSDSGFYLCAWIRGGGTEAFFGQGTRLTVV.

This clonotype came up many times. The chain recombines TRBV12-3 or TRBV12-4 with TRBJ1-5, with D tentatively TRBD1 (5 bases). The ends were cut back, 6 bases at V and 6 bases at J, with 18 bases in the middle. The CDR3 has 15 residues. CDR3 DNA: TGTGCCAGCAGCCCTGGGGGGGGGTTCCTTCAGCCCCAGCATTTT. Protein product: CASSPGGGFLQPQHF.

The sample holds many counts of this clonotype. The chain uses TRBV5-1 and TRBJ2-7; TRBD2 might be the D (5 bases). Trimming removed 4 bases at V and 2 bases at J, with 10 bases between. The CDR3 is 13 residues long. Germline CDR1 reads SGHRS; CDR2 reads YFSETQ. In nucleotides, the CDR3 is TGCGCCAGCAGCCAACTAGGGACCTACGAGCAGTACTTC. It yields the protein CASSQLGTYEQYF.

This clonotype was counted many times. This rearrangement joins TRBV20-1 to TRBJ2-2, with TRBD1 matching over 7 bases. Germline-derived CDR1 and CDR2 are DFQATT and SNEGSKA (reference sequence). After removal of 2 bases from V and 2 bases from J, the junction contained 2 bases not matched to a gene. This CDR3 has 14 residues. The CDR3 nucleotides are TGCAGTGCTAGAAGGGGGCGAAACACCGGGGAGCTGTTTTTT. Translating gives CSARRGRNTGELFF.

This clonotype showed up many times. The DNA for the CDR3 is TGTGCCAGCAGTCCCACCTCCGGGGCGTACAATTCACCCCTCCACTTT. Translation: CASSPTSGAYNSPLHF. The genes are TRBV7-6 and TRBJ1-6; D possibly corresponds to TRBD1 (5 bases). Trimming stripped 6 bases from V and 7 bases from J, with 19 bases between. This CDR3 spans 16 amino acids. CDR1 and CDR2 (germline): SGHVS, FNYEAQ.

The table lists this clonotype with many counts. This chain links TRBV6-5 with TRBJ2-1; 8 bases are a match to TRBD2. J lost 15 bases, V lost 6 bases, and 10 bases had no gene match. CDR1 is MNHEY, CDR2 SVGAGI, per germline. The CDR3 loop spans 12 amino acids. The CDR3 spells CASSAGGRRPFF. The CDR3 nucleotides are TGTGCCAGCAGCGCGGGGGGCCGACGCCCGTTCTTC.

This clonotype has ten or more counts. This chain's CDR3 is CATSTGLATDTQYF. The CDR3 coding sequence is TGTGCCACCAGCACAGGCCTCGCCACAGATACGCAGTATTTT. The chain has TRBV15 and TRBJ2-3; no clear D. The CDR3 runs to 14 residues. CDR1 is LNHNV, CDR2 YYDKDF, per germline (reference sequence). Deletions cut 4 bases from V and 2 bases from J, with 10 bases between.

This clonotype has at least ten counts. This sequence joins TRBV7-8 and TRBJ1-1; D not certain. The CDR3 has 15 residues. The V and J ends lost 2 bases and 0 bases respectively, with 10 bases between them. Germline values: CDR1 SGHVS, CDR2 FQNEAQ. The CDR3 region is CASSLTPSLNTEAFF. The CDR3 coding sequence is TGTGCCAGCAGCTTAACTCCCTCACTGAACACTGAAGCTTTCTTT.